These 32 T cell receptor beta chains were sequenced from one sample in a study of spatial heterogeneity in lung cancer. TCRdb used MiXCR to reprocess the 5' RACE reads, holding one entry per CDR3 protein. The repertoire holds about 5,000 distinct CDR3 sequences, with about 2.9% as singletons. The time point was: sample taken at primary tumor resection. The input for sequencing was normal lung tissue next to the tumor, taken at surgery. Every receptor here comes from a male donor with early-stage non-small cell lung cancer.

Relative to its sample, this clonotype is medium-sized. The chain couples TRBV19 to TRBJ2-7; 9 positions agree with TRBD2. The CDR3 has 15 amino acids. J lost 4 bases, V lost 3 bases, and 7 bases had no gene match. Per the germline V gene, CDR1 is LNHDA and CDR2 is SQIVND (reference sequence). CDR3 loop: CASSMIAGAGYEQYF. CDR3 nucleotides: TGTGCCAGTAGTATGATAGCGGGAGCTGGATACGAGCAGTACTTC.

Concerning this clonotype: A much bigger clone sits one base away, suggesting this may be a read error. The V call is TRBV20-1, the J call TRBJ2-5, with 9 positions matching TRBD2. Germline-derived CDR1 and CDR2 are DFQATT and SNEGSKA (reference sequence). The CDR3 is 15 amino acids. The CDR3: CSARAAGGPGETKYF. The CDR3, as DNA: TGCAGTGCCCGCGCAGCGGGGGGCCCTGGGGAGACCAAGTACTTC.

This clonotype ranks as medium-sized. The chain joins TRBV20-1 to TRBJ2-1; no definite D call. CDR3 length: 15 residues. V was cut by 0 bases and J by 1 base, with 10 bases left in between. Per the germline V gene, CDR1 is DFQATT and CDR2 is SNEGSKA (reference sequence). The CDR3 region is CSARDWRQSYNEQFF. The CDR3 nucleotides are TGCAGTGCTAGAGATTGGCGCCAATCCTACAATGAGCAGTTCTTC.

This clonotype is judged medium-sized. CDR3 DNA sequence: TGCAGTGCCCCTTTTCGGGGGGGCCTTTTGGATGAGCAGTTCTTC. As protein: CSAPFRGGLLDEQFF. V and J are TRBV20-1 and TRBJ2-1; 8 nucleotides match TRBD2. This CDR3 contains 15 residues. The V gene's germline CDR1 is DFQATT and CDR2 SNEGSKA (reference sequence). The V gene end was trimmed by 6 bases and the J gene end by 8 bases; junction bases not matched to a gene: 15.

This sequence joins TRBV29-1 and TRBJ2-3; 8 positions match TRBD1. Germline CDR1 is SQVTM and CDR2 is ANQGSEA. Trimming cost V 6 bases and J 13 bases; bases outside gene matches: 9. The CDR3 contains 11 residues. CDR3 region: CSVKDRGLEYF. The CDR3 DNA follows: TGCAGCGTAAAAGACAGGGGCCTCGAGTATTTT.

This clonotype qualifies as medium-sized. V is TRBV6-5 and J is TRBJ2-5; possibly TRBD2 for D (6 bases). Germline CDR1 MNHEY, CDR2 SVGAGI. CDR3 length equals 13 residues. V shed 4 bases and J shed 2 bases, with 8 bases lying between them. The CDR3 coding sequence is TGTGCCAGCAGTTCGGGACTGCAAGAGACCCAGTACTTC. Translated, it gives CASSSGLQETQYF.

By its share, this clonotype is medium-sized. The genes are TRBV14 and TRBJ2-1, with D unclear. Between the trimmed V and J ends, which lost 1 base and 4 bases, there was a span of 20 bases. CDR1 and CDR2 (germline): SGHDN, FVKESK. The CDR3 runs to 18 residues. CDR3 sequence reads: CASSQGTPGSLRYNEQFF. The CDR3 coding sequence is TGTGCCAGCAGCCAAGGAACTCCGGGCTCCCTCCGTTACAATGAGCAGTTCTTC.

This clonotype is termed medium-sized. At one end the junction does not follow the germline gene, possibly because of a read error. The chain uses TRBV18 and TRBJ2-5; unclear D gene. The CDR3 sequence is 15 residues long. Germline V lookup: CDR1 KGHSH, CDR2 LQKENI. CDR3 sequence reads: CASSPTPNSQEIQYF. The CDR3 DNA follows: TGTGCCAGCTCACCAACGCCCAACTCCCAAGAGATCCAGTACTTC.

This clonotype rates as medium-sized. The CDR3 here is CASSPSTDNSPLHF. The DNA for the CDR3 is TGTGCCAGCAGTCCCTCTACGGATAATTCACCCCTCCACTTT. The rearrangement joins TRBV6-5 to TRBJ1-6; D remains unclear. V dropped 5 bases and J dropped 5 bases, with 10 bases sitting between them. Germline V gene sequence: CDR1 MNHEY, CDR2 SVGAGI. CDR3 length: 14 amino acids.

This clonotype rates as large (0.1 to 1%). The rearrangement links TRBV6-2 or TRBV6-3 to TRBJ2-7, with a weak D call TRBD1 (5 bases). V lost 7 bases and J 0 bases, leaving 10 bases between the germline ends. The germline CDR1 and CDR2 sequences are MNHEY and SVGEGT. The CDR3 is 13 residues long. The CDR3 DNA sequence: TGTGCCAGCACAGGGAAGAACTCCTACGAGCAGTACGTC. Its translation is CASTGKNSYEQYV.

In its sample, this clonotype is medium-sized (0.01 to 0.1%). The DNA for the CDR3 is TGTGCCAGCACCCCGCGGGAGTTTGGCTACAATGAGCAGTTCTTC. This codes for CASTPREFGYNEQFF. The V and J genes are TRBV11-2 and TRBJ2-1; 7 nucleotides line up with TRBD2. CDR3 size: 15 residues. V was clipped by 7 bases and J by 3 bases; unmatched bases: 9. Germline values: CDR1 SGHAT, CDR2 FQNNGV.

Judged by abundance, this clonotype is medium-sized. The V and J genes are TRBV3-1 and TRBJ1-3; maybe TRBD1 (6 bases). This CDR3 has 17 amino acids. The V end was cut by 0 bases, the J end by 2 bases, with 14 bases between. Germline V gene lookup returns CDR1 LGHDT and CDR2 YNNKEL (reference sequence). The chain's CDR3 is CASSQDVSGGTGNTIYF. CDR3 nucleotide sequence: TGTGCCAGCAGCCAAGATGTTAGCGGGGGCACTGGAAACACCATATATTTT.

This clonotype showed up many times. This chain links TRBV20-1 with TRBJ2-5; TRBD1 is a possible D gene (6 bases). Germline assignment: CDR1 DFQATT and CDR2 SNEGSKA (reference sequence). V lost 2 bases, J lost 5 bases, and 12 bases lay in between. This CDR3 is 13 amino acids long. CDR3 in amino acids: CSARWDNAETQYF. The CDR3 region has the DNA TGCAGTGCTAGATGGGACAACGCGGAGACCCAGTACTTC.

In this sample, this clonotype is medium-sized. The rearrangement links TRBV10-3 to TRBJ1-2; a possible D gene is TRBD1 (6 bases). Trimming removed 3 bases at V and 4 bases at J, with 15 bases between. The CDR3 covers 15 residues. Germline lookup yields CDR1 ENHRY and CDR2 SYGVKD. CDR3: CAISESGRGAYGYTF. The CDR3 nucleotides are TGTGCCATCAGTGAATCAGGGCGGGGGGCCTATGGCTACACCTTC.

This clonotype was seen many times. V usage is TRBV20-1 and J usage is TRBJ2-5; 9 bases agree with TRBD2. The V and J ends lost 6 bases and 5 bases, in that order; junction bases with no gene match: 13. Germline V gives CDR1 DFQATT, CDR2 SNEGSKA (reference sequence). This CDR3 spans 15 amino acids. In nucleotides, the CDR3 is TGCAGTGCCCGCGCAGCGGGGGGCCCTGGGGAGACCCAGTACTTC. It is translated as CSARAAGGPGETQYF.

This clonotype was recorded many times. The chain recombines TRBV27 with TRBJ2-1; 7 bases map to TRBD1. The CDR3 runs 15 residues. Looked up from germline, CDR1 is MNHEY and CDR2 is SMNVEV (reference sequence). J gave up 3 bases and V 6 bases, and 8 bases lay outside the gene matches. The CDR3 region is CASSERDRYYNEQFF. For the CDR3, the DNA is TGTGCCAGCAGCGAACGGGACAGATACTACAATGAGCAGTTCTTC.

This clonotype was found many times. The rearrangement uses TRBV11-2 and TRBJ1-1; TRBD1 aligns across 7 bases. Unmatched junction bases numbered 8, after V lost 4 bases and J lost 3 bases. The CDR3 totals 15 residues. From germline, CDR1 is SGHAT and CDR2 FQNNGV. The CDR3, as DNA: TGTGCCAGCAGCTCCCTCCTACAGGGGTACACTGAAGCTTTCTTT. Residues: CASSSLLQGYTEAFF.

This clonotype is labeled medium-sized (0.01 to 0.1%). The chain combines TRBV20-1 with TRBJ2-7, with D perhaps TRBD1 (5 bases). The CDR3 is made up of 13 amino acids. The V and J ends lost 1 base and 6 bases respectively, with 13 bases between them. In germline, CDR1 is DFQATT, CDR2 SNEGSKA (reference sequence). CDR3 protein: CSARVPGHFEQYF. The CDR3 DNA reads TGCAGTGCTAGAGTCCCCGGACACTTCGAGCAGTACTTC.

Sample share makes this clonotype medium-sized. The chain combines TRBV7-2 with TRBJ2-7; TRBD2 matches 7 bases. Germline V gives CDR1 SGHTA, CDR2 FQGNSA. V was pared by 5 bases and J by 3 bases, with 7 bases of the junction left unmatched. The CDR3 sequence is 14 residues long. The CDR3 nucleotides are TGTGCCAGCAGCGCTAGCGGAAACCTCTACGAGCAGTACTTC. It translates to CASSASGNLYEQYF.

This clonotype was detected many times. CDR3 sequence (DNA): TGTGCCAGCAGTTACTTCGGACAAACGGCTAACTATGGCTACACCTTC. Protein sequence: CASSYFGQTANYGYTF. This chain connects TRBV6-2 or TRBV6-3 to TRBJ1-2; D may be TRBD1 (5 bases). The germline CDR1 and CDR2 sequences are MNHEY and SVGEGT. The CDR3 length is 16 residues. V dropped 1 base and J dropped 0 bases, with 12 bases sitting between them.

In its sample, this clonotype ranks as medium-sized. A read error may explain this, as a much larger clone is one base away. This chain connects TRBV20-1 to TRBJ2-3; D might be TRBD2 (7 bases). Deletions cut 0 bases from V and 9 bases from J, with 16 bases between. CDR3 length: 14 amino acids. Germline CDR1 is DFQATT and CDR2 is SNEGSKA (reference sequence). As DNA, the CDR3 is TGCAGTGCTAGAGATAGAGGAGGGAGGGGGACGCAGTATTTT. This encodes CSARDRGGRGTQYF.

There are many counts of this clonotype. The rearrangement joins TRBV20-1 to TRBJ2-3; 11 bases match TRBD2. The trim removed 2 bases at V and 4 bases at J, leaving 8 bases unmatched. This CDR3 is 16 amino acids long. CDR1 and CDR2 from the germline V gene are DFQATT and SNEGSKA (reference sequence). The CDR3 DNA follows: TGCAGTGCTAGACACATAGCGGGAGGGGGATCAGATACGCAGTATTTT. Translating gives CSARHIAGGGSDTQYF.

In its sample, this clonotype was seen a few times. V gene TRBV30 combines with J gene TRBJ2-2; 7 bases align to TRBD1. The CDR3 has 12 amino acids. The V and J ends lost 5 bases and 4 bases, in that order; junction bases with no gene match: 1. The germline V gene has CDR1 GTSNPN and CDR2 SVGIG (reference sequence). For the CDR3, the DNA is TGTGCCTGGGGGACAGTCACCGGGGAGCTGTTTTTT. Translating gives CAWGTVTGELFF. Filled out from reference TRBV30 and TRBJ2-2, the complete variable domain reads SQTIHQWPATLVQPVGSPLSLECTVEGTSNPNLYWYRQAAGRGLQLLFYSVGIGQISSEVPQNLSASRPQDRQFILSSKKLLLSDSGFYLCAWGTVTGELFFGEGSRLTVL.

The table lists this clonotype with many counts. The rearrangement uses TRBV7-9 and TRBJ2-1, with D possibly being TRBD2 (5 bases). With 0 bases removed from V and 14 bases from J, the gap between germline ends came to 14 bases. There are 13 residues in the CDR3. The germline gives CDR1 SEHNR, CDR2 FQNEAQ (reference sequence). The chain's CDR3 is CASSLAGEGAKFF. The CDR3, as DNA: TGTGCCAGCAGCTTAGCGGGAGAGGGAGCTAAGTTCTTC.

By its share, this clonotype is medium-sized. The chain combines TRBV20-1 with TRBJ1-1, with 9 bases aligning to TRBD1. The V and J ends lost 5 bases and 5 bases, in that order; junction bases with no gene match: 9. There are 14 residues in the CDR3. The germline gives CDR1 DFQATT, CDR2 SNEGSKA (reference sequence). Written as DNA, the CDR3 is TGCAGTGCTCGAGCGACAGGGGGAGGGACTGAAGCTTTCTTT. It specifies CSARATGGGTEAFF.

This clonotype is judged medium-sized. The chain links TRBV20-1 to TRBJ1-3; D is perhaps TRBD1 (6 bases). V lost 3 bases, J lost 4 bases, and 13 bases lay in between. In germline, CDR1 is DFQATT, CDR2 SNEGSKA (reference sequence). CDR3 size: 14 residues. This chain's CDR3 is CSASDGQPGNTIYF. The DNA for the CDR3 is TGCAGTGCTAGCGACGGACAGCCCGGAAACACCATATATTTT.

This clonotype was counted at least ten times. The rearrangement uses TRBV6-5 and TRBJ2-2; D may be TRBD1 (5 bases). CDR3 size: 21 residues. With 1 base removed from V and 9 bases from J, the gap between germline ends came to 33 bases. The germline V gene encodes CDR1 MNHEY and CDR2 SVGAGI. CDR3 sequence: CASSYFGVPLGDRATGRELFF. The CDR3 DNA reads TGTGCCAGCAGTTACTTTGGGGTCCCGTTGGGTGACAGAGCCACCGGCAGGGAGCTGTTTTTT.

This clonotype occurred many times. The chain links TRBV12-3 or TRBV12-4 to TRBJ1-1, with D possibly being TRBD1 (6 bases). The CDR3 has 13 residues. V was pared by 6 bases and J by 6 bases, with 14 bases between. The CDR3 coding sequence is TGTGCCAGCAGGCACACAGGGACGGCTGAAGCTTTCTTT. It codes for CASRHTGTAEAFF.

This clonotype was picked up many times. This chain uses TRBV20-1 with TRBJ2-7; 9 positions agree with TRBD2. The CDR3 has 12 residues. V lost 4 bases to trimming and J lost 8 bases; unmatched junction nucleotides: 6. Per the germline V gene, CDR1 is DFQATT and CDR2 is SNEGSKA (reference sequence). In DNA, the CDR3 is TGCAGTGCTATCACGACTAGCGGTAAGCAGTACTTC. This translates into CSAITTSGKQYF.

By sample fraction, this clonotype is medium-sized. The chain couples TRBV5-1 to TRBJ2-3; D unclear. V was cut by 0 bases and J by 2 bases, with 7 bases left in between. CDR1 is SGHRS and CDR2 is YFSETQ in the germline V gene. The length of the CDR3 is 14 residues. The CDR3: CASSLGGPTDTQYF. The DNA for the CDR3 is TGCGCCAGCAGCTTGGGAGGACCCACAGATACGCAGTATTTT.

As for this clonotype: This may arise from a read error, as a much more abundant clone is one base away. The chain uses TRBV2 and TRBJ2-7; D unclear. Germline-derived CDR1 and CDR2 are SNHLY and FYNNEI. CDR3 length equals 12 residues. CDR3 nucleotides: TGTGCCAGCAGGGACCTAATCAACGAGCAGCACGTC. Its protein is CASRDLINEQHV.

In this sample, this clonotype is medium-sized. This rearrangement joins TRBV5-1 to TRBJ2-6; 8 nucleotides align to TRBD1. J was trimmed by 0 bases and V by 3 bases; bases with no gene match: 5. Germline CDR1 reads SGHRS; CDR2 reads YFSETQ. This CDR3 spans 17 amino acids. The CDR3 coding sequence is TGCGCCAGCAGCTCCGGGACAGGTTCCTCTGGGGCCAACGTCCTGACTTTC. Encoded protein: CASSSGTGSSGANVLTF.